What follows describes a single T cell receptor beta chain. It has no known antigen specificity. Base qualities are not at hand, and no much larger clone is one base apart. The library relied on PCR. Data came from an Illumina HiSeq 2500. Molecular barcoding was employed in the preparation of TCR libraries, with unique molecular identifiers being used to normalize TCRbeta repertoire quantification. Through fastp at Q25 and MiXCR, TCRdb rebuilt clones from the public reads, retaining in-frame beta chains. CDR3 protein sequences are deduplicated, and each keeps its most common genes and DNA. In all, the sample holds around 250,000 distinct CDR3 sequences, and 20% to 30% of those were seen once. The top ten clones comprise around 2.5% of the sample. What this sample's treatment or condition label stands for: allogeneic hematopoietic cell transplantation with graft depleted of TCRalphabeta T cells and CD19 B cells. The transplant recipients were children given TCRalphabeta/CD19-depleted allogeneic hematopoietic cell grafts.

These data originate in a study of T-cell reconstitution after alpha-beta-depleted transplantation in children (dated by TCRdb to between 2015 and 2016). For the study in its entirety: Using TCR repertoire profiling, the study quantitatively followed how T-cell immune reconstitution unfolded in children after TCRalphabeta/CD19-depleted allogeneic hematopoietic cell transplantation.

Study-wide conclusions, independent of this receptor: About two months after transplant, the apparently early recovery of alphabetaT-cell counts reportedly depended on just several hundred clones that had expanded rapidly and came from non-depleted graft cells. Over the following months the frequencies of hyperexpanded clones went down, and after one year T-cell counts and TCRbeta diversity were mostly credited to newly produced T cells. In some patients, high TCRbeta diversity at day 60 was attributed to recipient T cells and intrathymic progenitors that had survived conditioning.

This sample comprised PBMCs, obtained before TCRalphabeta/CD19-depleted stem cell transplant. The TCR originated in a girl aged 2 to 9 with Fanconi anemia, due to receive a stem cell transplant.

The nucleotide sequence is given as TGCAGCGAAGGACAGCGGGGAACCTACGAGCAGTACTTC. This yields the protein CSEGQRGTYEQYF. The receptor chain draws on TRBV29-1 and TRBJ2-7; the D gene is perhaps TRBD2, from 7 matching bases. The CDR3, cysteine through phenylalanine, is 13 amino acids long. Just CDR3 DNA is preserved here, 39 bases in frame from base 1. The germline V gene provides CDR1 SQVTM and CDR2 ANQGSEA. Trimming takes 7 bases from V and 2 bases from J, and the germline ends sit 15 bases apart.